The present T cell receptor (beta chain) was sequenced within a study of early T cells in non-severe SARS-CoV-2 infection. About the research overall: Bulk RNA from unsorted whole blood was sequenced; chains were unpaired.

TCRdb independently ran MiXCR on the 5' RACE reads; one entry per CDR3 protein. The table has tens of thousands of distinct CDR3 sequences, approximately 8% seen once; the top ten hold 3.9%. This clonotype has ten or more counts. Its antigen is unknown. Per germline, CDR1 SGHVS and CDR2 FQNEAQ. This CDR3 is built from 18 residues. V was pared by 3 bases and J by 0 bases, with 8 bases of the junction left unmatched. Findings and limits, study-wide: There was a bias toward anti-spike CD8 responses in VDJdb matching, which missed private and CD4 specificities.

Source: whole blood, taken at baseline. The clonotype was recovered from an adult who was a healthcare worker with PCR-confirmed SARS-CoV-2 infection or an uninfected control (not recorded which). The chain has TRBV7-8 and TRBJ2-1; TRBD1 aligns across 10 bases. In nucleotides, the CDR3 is TGTGCCAGCAGCTTCGGGACAGGGGCCCTGAGCTCCTACAATGAGCAGTTCTTC. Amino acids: CASSFGTGALSSYNEQFF.